This TCR beta chain was obtained from a study of OX40 agonist ivuxolimab in advanced cancers. Study-wide context: The drug used for patients, ivuxolimab, was an agonistic anti-OX40 (CD134) antibody. Ivuxolimab was delivered to patients intravenously every 2 weeks at doses spanning 0.01 to 10 mg/kg.

CDR3 length: 13 residues. Germline V gene data show CDR1 as MNHNS and CDR2 as SASEGT. V lost 6 bases and J lost 4, with 9 bases in between. TCRdb keeps only in-frame clones here, not all; method: immunoSEQ multiplex PCR. Here the sample spans roughly 70,000 clones, about nine tenths being singletons. This clone was observed a single time. The antigen is not known. Overall study findings and caveats: In a subset of nonresponders, normalized T-cell clonal expansion was also low. The CD4+ and CD8+ T cells in the blood had expanded clonally by week 6 at 0.1 to 3.0 mg/kg.

The rearrangement links TRBV6-1 to TRBJ2-2; D not resolved. The sequencing here drew on CD4+ or CD8+ T cells sorted from blood, taken in a trial of the OX40 agonist ivuxolimab. The TCR originated in an adult with an advanced solid tumor such as melanoma, head and neck, liver or kidney cancer. The CDR3 region is CASRLGPTGELFF. The CDR3, as DNA: TGTGCCAGCAGGTTAGGGCCCACCGGGGAGCTGTTTTTT.